Shown below are 5 T cell receptor beta chains from a single sample sequenced in a study of CD8 T cells in Susac syndrome. Roughly 0.45 to 1 ug RNA was reverse transcribed with random hexamers. TCRdb itself ran the immunoSEQ multiplex PCR reads through MiXCR, one entry per CDR3 protein. The sample has more than 150,000 distinct CDR3 sequences, roughly 95% seen once. Sequencing was carried out using CD4+ T cells from PBMCs. These receptors were taken from a human donor with Susac syndrome.

The chain is built from TRBV19 and TRBJ1-5; D might be TRBD1 (5 bases). V lost 4 bases and J 6 bases, leaving 10 bases between the germline ends. Germline CDR1 and CDR2: LNHDA and SQIVND (reference sequence). The CDR3 loop spans 13 amino acids. CDR3 DNA: TGTGCCAGTAGTAACCAGGGAGGTCAGCCCCAGCATTTT. This translates into CASSNQGGQPQHF.

The V gene is TRBV24-1, the J gene TRBJ1-4; D is undetermined. V was cut by 9 bases and J by 5 bases, with 12 bases left in between. The CDR3 is 13 amino acids. Per the germline V gene, CDR1 is KGHDR and CDR2 is SFDVKD. CDR3: CATQRQQNEKLFF. The CDR3 DNA reads as TGTGCCACCCAACGCCAGCAGAATGAAAAACTGTTTTTT.

The rearrangement joins TRBV6-2 or TRBV6-3 to TRBJ1-1, with D unresolved. The length of the CDR3 is 12 residues. Trimming removed 6 bases from V and 0 bases from J, with 5 bases in between. Germline V CDR1 and CDR2: MNHEY, SVGEGT. The CDR3, as DNA: TGTGCCAGCAGACCAGTGAACACTGAAGCTTTCTTT. Its protein is CASRPVNTEAFF.

The rearrangement joins TRBV29-1 to TRBJ2-5; D gene unclear. Germline V gene data show CDR1 as SQVTM and CDR2 as ANQGSEA. The CDR3 extends over 16 amino acids. Between the trimmed V and J ends, which lost 1 base and 2 bases, there was a span of 17 bases. CDR3 in DNA: TGCAGCGTTGAAGGCCCCAATTTAGGCGATCAAGAGACCCAGTACTTC. Encoded protein: CSVEGPNLGDQETQYF.

The chain carries TRBV29-1 and TRBJ2-5; 7 bases agree with TRBD1. The V gene end was trimmed by 4 bases and the J gene end by 4 bases; junction bases not matched to a gene: 6. The CDR3 extends over 13 amino acids. Germline V gene sequence: CDR1 SQVTM, CDR2 ANQGSEA. Here the CDR3 DNA reads TGCAGCGTTGTAAAGGGGGCAGGAGAGACCCAGTACTTC. Translated, it gives CSVVKGAGETQYF.